Presented here are 30 T cell receptor beta chains from one specimen sequenced in a study of blood T cell repertoires in COVID-19. Using immunoSEQ multiplex PCR, the repertoire was profiled, and TCRdb retains in-frame clones only, with some absent. The sample has 95,000 to 100,000 clones; around 93% are singletons. The sample was peripheral blood. These TCRs come from a man between 50 and 59 years old with acute or convalescent COVID-19.

This chain uses TRBV3-1 (or the pseudogene TRBV3-2) with TRBJ2-3; the match to TRBD1 covers 10 bases. J was trimmed by 3 bases and V by 5 bases; bases with no gene match: 11. CDR1 and CDR2 (germline): LGHDT, YNNKEL (reference sequence). The CDR3 has 17 amino acids. The chain's CDR3 is CASSETGTGAKTDTQYF. In DNA, the CDR3 is TGTGCCAGCAGCGAGACCGGGACAGGGGCTAAGACAGATACGCAGTATTTT.

The chain has TRBV6-1 and TRBJ1-5, with unresolved D. The CDR3 contains 13 residues. With 3 bases removed from V and 4 bases from J, the gap between germline ends came to 7 bases. Germline V CDR1 and CDR2: MNHNS, SASEGT. The CDR3 DNA sequence: TGTGCCAGCAGTGAGTACGGGAATCAGCCCCAGCATTTT. It codes for CASSEYGNQPQHF.

This chain joins TRBV7-6 and TRBJ1-4, with TRBD1 matching 8 bases. The CDR3 loop spans 15 amino acids. J was trimmed by 8 bases and V by 3 bases; bases with no gene match: 8. CDR1 SGHVS and CDR2 FNYEAQ come from the germline V gene. The CDR3 sequence is CASSFGQGGGEKLFF. DNA of the CDR3: TGTGCCAGCAGCTTCGGACAGGGAGGCGGGGAAAAACTGTTTTTT.

The chain's CDR3 is CATSDPRLGGGYTF. CDR3 DNA sequence: TGTGCCACCAGTGACCCTCGCCTCGGGGGAGGCTACACCTTC. The chain is built from TRBV24-1 and TRBJ1-2; possibly TRBD1 for D (5 bases). Germline CDR1 reads KGHDR; CDR2 reads SFDVKD. Trimming stripped 4 bases from V and 8 bases from J, with 16 bases between. This CDR3 comprises 14 residues.

The chain carries TRBV6-5 and TRBJ1-2; 7 nucleotides match TRBD1. The V gene end was trimmed by 7 bases and the J gene end by 4 bases; junction bases not matched to a gene: 9. This CDR3 has 14 amino acids. Germline CDR1 reads MNHEY; CDR2 reads SVGAGI. CDR3 coding DNA: TGTGCCAGCAAAGCAGGGGGGCTCTTCTATGGCTACACCTTC. This codes for CASKAGGLFYGYTF.

In DNA form, the CDR3 reads TGTGCCAGCAAAAGCGACAGGGGGCGCGATCCTGAAGCTTTCTTT. Amino acid sequence: CASKSDRGRDPEAFF. This chain uses TRBV2 with TRBJ1-1, with TRBD1 matching over 10 bases. This CDR3 region has 15 residues. The ends lost 7 bases at V and 6 bases at J; junction bases unmatched: 11. Per the germline V gene, CDR1 is SNHLY and CDR2 is FYNNEI.

This chain links TRBV4-3 with TRBJ2-7; 8 bases line up with TRBD2. The V and J ends lost 1 base and 0 bases, in that order; junction bases with no gene match: 14. The CDR3 length is 19 residues. CDR1 is LGHNA and CDR2 is YSLEER in the germline V gene. The CDR3 is CASSQVPGGGLKSSYEQYF. CDR3 nucleotides: TGCGCCAGCAGCCAAGTTCCGGGGGGGGGCCTCAAGAGCTCCTACGAGCAGTACTTC.

There are a few counts of this clone. The rearrangement links TRBV2 to TRBJ2-2; a possible D gene is TRBD1 (6 bases). V was shortened by 6 bases and J by 1 base, with 9 bases between the two germline ends. Looked up from germline, CDR1 is SNHLY and CDR2 is FYNNEI. CDR3 length: 14 residues. CDR3 sequence reads: CASRGGQNTGELFF. The CDR3, as DNA: TGTGCCAGCAGAGGGGGACAGAACACCGGGGAGCTGTTTTTT.

The rearrangement uses TRBV11-1 and TRBJ1-1, with D possibly being TRBD1 (5 bases). V lost 5 bases, J lost 5 bases, and 15 bases lay in between. This CDR3 is 14 amino acids long. From germline, CDR1 is SGHAT and CDR2 FQDESV (reference sequence). DNA for the CDR3: TGTGCCAGCAGCCTAGAACGGGGGGGGACTGAAGCTTTCTTT. Its protein is CASSLERGGTEAFF.

The chain has TRBV15 and TRBJ2-2; D uncertain. CDR1 is LNHNV and CDR2 is YYDKDF in the germline V gene (reference sequence). Trimming pared 0 bases from V and 8 bases from J, leaving 13 bases between. This CDR3 has 15 amino acids. The DNA for the CDR3 is TGTGCCACCAGCAGAGATAAAGCGTTGGAGGGGGAGCTGTTTTTT. Its translation: CATSRDKALEGELFF.

Only one count was recorded for this clone. The gene calls are TRBV11-2 and TRBJ1-3; D ambiguous. The V and J ends lost 0 bases and 0 bases respectively, with 3 bases between them. The CDR3 length is 14 residues. Per germline, CDR1 SGHAT and CDR2 FQNNGV. The CDR3 DNA sequence: TGTGCCAGCAGCTTAGAGTACTCTGGAAACACCATATATTTT. This translates into CASSLEYSGNTIYF.

The chain links TRBV7-2 to TRBJ2-7, with 9 bases identical to TRBD2. V trimming: 5 bases; J trimming: 1 base; junction bases outside the gene matches: 6. The germline V gene encodes CDR1 SGHTA and CDR2 FQGNSA. The CDR3 is 15 residues long. CDR3 DNA sequence: TGTGCCAGCAGCGCCCTAGCGGGGCCTTCCTACGAGCAGTACTTC. Its translation: CASSALAGPSYEQYF.

The chain links TRBV2 to TRBJ2-5, with TRBD2 matching 16 bases. Trimming removed 6 bases from V and 2 bases from J; junction bases left unmatched: 3. Germline V lookup: CDR1 SNHLY, CDR2 FYNNEI. This CDR3 is 16 amino acids long. Here the CDR3 reads CASRPGLAGGQETQYF. The CDR3 DNA sequence: TGTGCCAGCAGGCCGGGACTAGCGGGGGGGCAAGAGACCCAGTACTTC.

The gene calls are TRBV3-1 (or the pseudogene TRBV3-2) and TRBJ2-1, with D possibly being TRBD2 (6 bases). Germline loops: CDR1 LGHDT, CDR2 YNNKEL (reference sequence). Trimming pared 0 bases from V and 12 bases from J, leaving 18 bases between. The CDR3 has 15 amino acids. Here the CDR3 reads CASSQDTRGVLSQFF. DNA for the CDR3: TGTGCCAGCAGCCAAGATACTCGCGGGGTACTCTCGCAGTTCTTC.

The rearrangement links TRBV5-8 to TRBJ1-1; no definite D call. The germline V and J ends were trimmed by 0 bases and 1 base, with 7 bases remaining between them. Germline V CDR1 and CDR2: SGHTS, YDEGEE. This CDR3 contains 14 residues. The CDR3 DNA reads as TGTGCCAGCAGCTTGGCCTTAGCGAACACTGAAGCTTTCTTT. Protein: CASSLALANTEAFF.

The rearrangement joins TRBV19 to TRBJ1-6; no firm D call. The germline V gene has CDR1 LNHDA and CDR2 SQIVND (reference sequence). CDR3 length equals 17 residues. V was shortened by 5 bases and J by 7 bases, with 21 bases between the two germline ends. The CDR3 bases are TGTGCCAGTAGTTCGCCACGAGGGAGCCCTTACAATTCACCCCTCCACTTT. Its translation: CASSSPRGSPYNSPLHF.

This chain joins TRBV25-1 and TRBJ1-1, with D perhaps TRBD1 (5 bases). The CDR3 is 15 amino acids. Germline V lookup: CDR1 MGHDK, CDR2 SYGVNS. Trimming stripped 7 bases from V and 6 bases from J, with 21 bases between. CDR3 nucleotides: TGTGCCAGCACCCCGCGAGGGAGGGGAAGGCCTGAAGCTTTCTTT. Protein product: CASTPRGRGRPEAFF.

The chain employs TRBV2 and TRBJ1-4; 10 positions agree with TRBD1. V lost 7 bases, J lost 3 bases, and 5 bases stayed unmatched. Looked up from germline, CDR1 is SNHLY and CDR2 is FYNNEI. This CDR3 comprises 15 residues. The CDR3, as DNA: TGTGCCAGCACTCGGACAGGGGGGGCTAATGAAAAACTGTTTTTT. This gives the protein CASTRTGGANEKLFF.

The V call is TRBV9, the J call TRBJ1-5, with 7 positions matching TRBD1. CDR3 length: 15 amino acids. Germline CDR1 reads SGDLS; CDR2 reads YYNGEE. J gave up 2 bases and V 4 bases, and 6 bases lay outside the gene matches. Written as DNA, the CDR3 is TGTGCCAGCAGCACCAGTACAGGGGGCAATCAGCCCCAGCATTTT. It specifies CASSTSTGGNQPQHF.

The chain recombines TRBV5-4 with TRBJ2-3; 8 bases fit TRBD2. Germline CDR1 and CDR2: SGHNT and YYREEE (reference sequence). CDR3 length equals 16 residues. V gave up 4 bases and J gave up 0 bases; unmatched junction bases: 7. The CDR3, as DNA: TGTGCCAGCAGCGACAAAACTAGCGGTAGCACAGATACGCAGTATTTT. It is translated as CASSDKTSGSTDTQYF.

V is TRBV7-2 and J is TRBJ1-2; maybe TRBD1 (5 bases). Looked up from germline, CDR1 is SGHTA and CDR2 is FQGNSA. The length of the CDR3 is 13 residues. V gave up 4 bases and J gave up 4 bases, with 10 bases separating them. CDR3 nucleotide sequence: TGTGCCAGCAGCTCGCAGGGTTTCTATGGCTACACCTTC. It specifies CASSSQGFYGYTF. Combining the CDR3 with reference TRBV7-2 and TRBJ1-2 gives the whole variable domain GAGVSQSPSNKVTEKGKDVELRCDPISGHTALYWYRQSLGQGLEFLIYFQGNSAPDKSGLPSDRFSAERTGGSVSTLTIQRTQQEDSAVYLCASSSQGFYGYTFGSGTRLTVV.

V gene TRBV7-9 combines with J gene TRBJ2-3; 9 bases map to TRBD2. Germline V lookup: CDR1 SEHNR, CDR2 FQNEAQ (reference sequence). V lost 5 bases and J lost 4; bases outside the gene matches: 10. The CDR3 covers 16 residues. CDR3 region: CASSNSGLALADTQYF. The CDR3 nucleotides are TGTGCCAGCAGCAATTCGGGACTAGCATTGGCAGATACGCAGTATTTT.

The J gene is TRBJ1-1, the V gene TRBV5-1; no definite D call. V was cut by 0 bases and J by 2 bases, with 8 bases left in between. Germline V gene data show CDR1 as SGHRS and CDR2 as YFSETQ. The length of the CDR3 is 14 residues. The chain's CDR3 is CASSLDAGNTEAFF. The CDR3 DNA sequence: TGCGCCAGCAGCTTGGACGCAGGAAACACTGAAGCTTTCTTT.

The V and J genes are TRBV5-1 and TRBJ1-6, with D perhaps TRBD1 (5 bases). Germline V gene sequence: CDR1 SGHRS, CDR2 YFSETQ. Trimming pared 0 bases from V and 9 bases from J, leaving 16 bases between. The CDR3 length is 16 residues. CDR3: CASSLAADKITSPLHF. The CDR3 DNA sequence: TGCGCCAGCAGCTTGGCCGCGGACAAAATTACTTCACCCCTCCACTTT.

The table lists this clone with a few counts. The chain joins TRBV7-9 to TRBJ1-6, with D maybe TRBD1 (5 bases). Germline V gives CDR1 SEHNR, CDR2 FQNEAQ (reference sequence). Trimming stripped 3 bases from V and 8 bases from J, with 17 bases between. This CDR3 is 16 amino acids long. The CDR3 reads CASSLSTGSLHSPLHF. In DNA, the CDR3 is TGTGCCAGCAGCTTGTCTACAGGATCGCTGCATTCACCCCTCCACTTT.

V is TRBV12-3 or TRBV12-4 and J is TRBJ1-6; D ambiguous. Trimming shortened V by 1 base and J by 10 bases, and 8 bases separated the two germline ends. The CDR3 has 13 amino acids. The CDR3: CASSLVAWSPLHF. For the CDR3, the DNA is TGTGCCAGCAGTTTAGTCGCGTGGTCACCCCTCCACTTT.

The rearrangement joins TRBV5-1 to TRBJ2-7; possibly TRBD2 for D (5 bases). Germline V gene sequence: CDR1 SGHRS, CDR2 YFSETQ. V lost 4 bases to trimming and J lost 4 bases, with 21 bases between them. The CDR3 runs 16 residues. CDR3 DNA sequence: TGCGCCAGCAGCCCCGGTTACGGGGTTTTTAGGTACGAGCAGTACTTC. Translated, it gives CASSPGYGVFRYEQYF.

The rearrangement joins TRBV4-3 to TRBJ1-3; D is unclear. CDR1 is LGHNA, CDR2 YSLEER, per germline. There are 16 residues in the CDR3. V shed 3 bases and J shed 6 bases, with 18 bases lying between them. CDR3 amino acids: CASSHQAGGLLNTIYF. CDR3 nucleotide sequence: TGCGCCAGCAGCCACCAAGCCGGAGGGCTTCTAAACACCATATATTTT.

J is TRBJ2-1 and V is TRBV15; TRBD1 matches 9 bases. The CDR3 is 17 residues long. Germline loops: CDR1 LNHNV, CDR2 YYDKDF (reference sequence). V lost 1 base, J lost 7 bases, and 11 bases stayed unmatched. In nucleotides, the CDR3 is TGTGCCACCAGCAGAGGAGATACCGGGACAGGGTTTAATGAGCAGTTCTTC. This sequence encodes CATSRGDTGTGFNEQFF.

The CDR3: CASSFAGEGQPQHF. The CDR3, as DNA: TGTGCCAGCAGCTTCGCAGGGGAGGGACAGCCCCAGCATTTT. This chain connects TRBV11-2 to TRBJ1-5; TRBD1 is a possible D gene (6 bases). CDR1 and CDR2 from the germline V gene are SGHAT and FQNNGV. Trimming took off 3 bases at V and 7 bases at J, with 13 bases between the two ends. The CDR3 extends over 14 amino acids.